The 28 T cell receptor beta chains given below trace back to one sample, sequenced in a study of CD8 T cells in ankylosing spondylitis. No cognate antigen is known for these TCRs. TCRdb reprocessed the 5' RACE reads via MiXCR and lists one record per CDR3 protein. The table lists under 250,000 distinct CDR3 sequences, roughly 6.6% of them singletons. Regarding the study as a whole: Made up of 7 to 9 highly homologous variants, a TCR beta motif appeared characteristic of ankylosing spondylitis blood.

Sample: blood, either unsorted or a sorted T cell fraction (not recorded which). These receptors were obtained from a male donor with ankylosing spondylitis.

This clonotype was seen repeatedly, ten times or more. This chain connects TRBV12-3 or TRBV12-4 to TRBJ1-5; no definite D call. The CDR3 is made up of 14 amino acids. Trimming took 1 base from V and 6 from J, leaving 10 bases between them. This CDR3 is CASSLVAGPQPQHF. The CDR3 coding sequence is TGTGCCAGCAGTTTAGTCGCGGGCCCTCAGCCCCAGCATTTT.

This clonotype has more than one count but fewer than ten. The rearrangement uses TRBV29-1 and TRBJ1-2, with a possible D match to TRBD1 (5 bases). Trimming pared 6 bases from V and 5 bases from J, leaving 13 bases between. The germline V gene has CDR1 SQVTM and CDR2 ANQGSEA. This CDR3 has 12 residues. The CDR3 here is CSVEGLRYGYTF. The CDR3 bases are TGCAGCGTGGAGGGGCTACGATATGGCTACACCTTC. Drawing the rest from reference TRBV29-1 and TRBJ1-2, the complete variable domain is SAVISQKPSRDICQRGTSLTIQCQVDSQVTMMFWYRQQPGQSLTLIATANQGSEATYESGFVIDKFPISRPNLTFSTLTVSNMSPEDSSIYLCSVEGLRYGYTFGSGTRLTVV.

This clonotype came up many times. V and J are TRBV20-1 and TRBJ2-3; maybe TRBD2 (5 bases). Germline-derived CDR1 and CDR2 are DFQATT and SNEGSKA (reference sequence). The V gene lost 1 base and the J gene lost 4 bases, with 12 bases spanning the gap. This CDR3 region has 14 residues. CDR3 DNA sequence: TGCAGTGCTAGAGGGCCAACTAGGGCAGATACGCAGTATTTT. Its translation is CSARGPTRADTQYF.

V and J are TRBV5-1 and TRBJ2-7, with 8 bases identical to TRBD1. This CDR3 region has 14 residues. V lost 2 bases to trimming and J lost 4 bases; unmatched junction nucleotides: 5. Germline values: CDR1 SGHRS, CDR2 YFSETQ. CDR3: CASSFYQGAYEQYF. The CDR3 DNA is TGCGCCAGCAGCTTCTACCAGGGGGCGTACGAGCAGTACTTC.

This clonotype was found many times. The chain joins TRBV6-2 or TRBV6-3 to TRBJ2-2; D uncertain. Germline CDR1 and CDR2: MNHEY and SVGEGT. The CDR3 is 13 residues long. The V end was cut by 6 bases, the J end by 6 bases, with 11 bases between. CDR3 protein: CASSPVFPGELFF. Written as DNA, the CDR3 is TGTGCCAGCAGCCCTGTGTTCCCCGGGGAGCTGTTTTTT.

Ten or more counts support this clonotype. This sequence joins TRBV20-1 and TRBJ2-3, with 9 positions matching TRBD2. The length of the CDR3 is 16 residues. Germline loops: CDR1 DFQATT, CDR2 SNEGSKA (reference sequence). V was clipped by 5 bases and J by 0 bases; unmatched bases: 9. The CDR3 loop reads CSARATSGTSTDTQYF. CDR3 nucleotide sequence: TGCAGTGCTCGAGCGACTAGCGGAACTAGCACAGATACGCAGTATTTT.

This clonotype was seen at least ten times. The chain is built from TRBV5-1 and TRBJ2-2; no clear D. The germline V and J ends were trimmed by 4 bases and 3 bases, with 7 bases remaining between them. The germline CDR1 and CDR2 sequences are SGHRS and YFSETQ. The CDR3 contains 13 residues. The CDR3 nucleotides are TGCGCCAGCAGCGTGGCGGACACCGGGGAGCTGTTTTTT. As protein: CASSVADTGELFF.

The chain is built from TRBV29-1 and TRBJ2-7; no reliable D call. The V gene lost 6 bases and the J gene lost 0 bases, with 3 bases spanning the gap. This CDR3 region has 10 residues. Germline V gives CDR1 SQVTM, CDR2 ANQGSEA. CDR3 nucleotides: TGCAGCGTCCTCTCCTACGAGCAGTACTTC. Its translation: CSVLSYEQYF.

About this clonotype: The junction shows a germline mismatch at one end, possibly a read error. The chain uses TRBV11-2 and TRBJ2-1; D is unclear. This CDR3 has 16 residues. Germline V CDR1 and CDR2: SGHAT, FQNNGV. CDR3 amino acids: CASSLDRLLGDNEQIF. The CDR3 nucleotides read TGTGCCAGCAGCTTAGATCGGCTTTTGGGTGACAATGAGCAGATCTTC. The full variable domain, completed using reference TRBV11-2 and TRBJ2-1, is EAGVAQSPRYKIIEKRQSVAFWCNPISGHATLYWYQQILGQGPKLLIQFQNNGVVDDSQLPKDRFSAERLKGVDSTLKIQPAKLEDSAVYLCASSLDRLLGDNEQIFGPGTRLTVL.

This clonotype was observed at least ten times. This sequence joins TRBV7-9 and TRBJ2-1; D may match TRBD1 or TRBD2 (5 bases each). V lost 5 bases and J 4 bases, leaving 12 bases between the germline ends. Looked up from germline, CDR1 is SEHNR and CDR2 is FQNEAQ (reference sequence). The CDR3 is 14 residues long. CDR3 region: CASSGRDVYNEQFF. The CDR3, as DNA: TGTGCCAGCAGCGGCCGGGACGTTTACAATGAGCAGTTCTTC.

This clonotype has ten or more counts. The J gene is TRBJ2-3, the V gene TRBV11-2, with D tentatively TRBD2 (6 bases). This CDR3 region has 15 residues. Per germline, CDR1 SGHAT and CDR2 FQNNGV. Trimming removed 2 bases at V and 0 bases at J, with 9 bases between. The CDR3, as DNA: TGTGCCAGCAGCTTATTGGGACTCAGCACAGATACGCAGTATTTT. This encodes CASSLLGLSTDTQYF.

This clonotype was counted ten times or more. The J gene is TRBJ2-7, the V gene TRBV7-9; either TRBD1 or TRBD2 may supply D (5 bases each). CDR3 size: 13 residues. V lost 5 bases, J lost 3 bases, and 11 bases lay in between. Germline CDR1 reads SEHNR; CDR2 reads FQNEAQ (reference sequence). In DNA, the CDR3 is TGTGCCAGCAGCCCTGGGACGGACTACGAGCAGTACTTC. Protein sequence: CASSPGTDYEQYF.

With respect to this clonotype: This may be a read error: a much more frequent sequence differs by one nucleotide. The V gene is TRBV5-6, the J gene TRBJ2-7; D remains unclear. The V end was cut by 1 base, the J end by 3 bases, with 23 bases between. The CDR3 sequence is 18 residues long. In germline, CDR1 is SGHDT, CDR2 YYEEEE. CDR3 DNA sequence: TGTGCCAGCAGCTTGAGAACAATTGCCTACCGTTCCCTCTACGAGCAGTACTTC. Its translation is CASSLRTIAYRSLYEQYF.

In its sample, this clonotype was seen many times. V gene TRBV4-1 combines with J gene TRBJ2-1; tentative D call: TRBD2 (5 bases). CDR3 length: 11 amino acids. Trimming left V 8 bases short and J 6 bases short, with 8 bases between. The V gene's germline CDR1 is MGHRA and CDR2 YSYEKL. The CDR3 sequence: CASGSFNEQFF. CDR3 nucleotides: TGCGCCAGCGGGAGTTTCAATGAGCAGTTCTTC.

The chain employs TRBV5-1 and TRBJ2-7, with 8 bases fitting TRBD1. CDR3 length: 16 amino acids. Losses at the gene ends were 0 bases for V and 2 bases for J; bases not matched to a gene: 7. From germline, CDR1 is SGHRS and CDR2 YFSETQ. The CDR3 is CASSLAGWTGTYEQYF. The CDR3 DNA reads as TGCGCCAGCAGCTTGGCGGGCTGGACAGGGACCTACGAGCAGTACTTC. Filled out from reference TRBV5-1 and TRBJ2-7, the complete variable domain reads KAGVTQTPRYLIKTRGQQVTLSCSPISGHRSVSWYQQTPGQGLQFLFEYFSETQRNKGNFPGRFSGRQFSNSRSEMNVSTLELGDSALYLCASSLAGWTGTYEQYFGPGTRLTVT.

The chain has TRBV20-1 and TRBJ2-7; D ambiguous. The V end lost 6 bases, the J end lost 3 bases, and 12 bases lay between the germline ends. The CDR3 has 12 amino acids. In germline, CDR1 is DFQATT, CDR2 SNEGSKA (reference sequence). As DNA, the CDR3 is TGCAGTGCACCAAGTAGAGGCTACGAGCAGTACTTC. Translating it yields CSAPSRGYEQYF.

This clonotype has more than one count but fewer than ten. In nucleotides, the CDR3 is TGTGCCAGCAGCTTGGGGGCGCGAGACGAGCAGTACTTC. It codes for CASSLGARDEQYF. This chain connects TRBV5-6 to TRBJ2-7; D unresolved. V lost 0 bases, J lost 5 bases, and 9 bases lay in between. The CDR3 is 13 residues long. CDR1 and CDR2 (germline): SGHDT, YYEEEE.

This clonotype was seen at least ten times. This chain uses TRBV4-3 with TRBJ2-7, with D perhaps matching TRBD1 (6 bases). Trimming took off 3 bases at V and 3 bases at J, with 15 bases between the two ends. Germline V gives CDR1 LGHNA, CDR2 YSLEER. This CDR3 is 15 amino acids long. The CDR3 spells CASSQDSTYYYEQYF. CDR3 sequence (DNA): TGCGCCAGCAGCCAGGACAGCACCTATTACTACGAGCAGTACTTC.

V gene TRBV6-2 or TRBV6-3 combines with J gene TRBJ2-3; TRBD2 matches 11 bases. J gave up 3 bases and V 3 bases, and 5 bases lay outside the gene matches. The CDR3 extends over 16 amino acids. Germline CDR1 MNHEY, CDR2 SVGEGT. CDR3 nucleotides: TGTGCCAGCAGTTATGCCCGACTAGCGGGAACAGATACGCAGTATTTT. The encoded protein is CASSYARLAGTDTQYF.

The sample holds many counts of this clonotype. The V call is TRBV7-9, the J call TRBJ1-4; D not resolved. Deletions cut 5 bases from V and 8 bases from J, with 18 bases between. This CDR3 spans 15 amino acids. From germline, CDR1 is SEHNR and CDR2 FQNEAQ (reference sequence). The CDR3 sequence: CASSLKGGFGEKLFF. As DNA, the CDR3 is TGTGCCAGCAGCCTAAAGGGAGGGTTTGGCGAAAAACTGTTTTTT.

The chain combines TRBV28 with TRBJ2-7; D may be TRBD2 (6 bases). The CDR3 runs to 15 residues. Germline loops: CDR1 MDHEN, CDR2 SYDVKM. The ends were cut back, 7 bases at V and 7 bases at J, with 23 bases in the middle. CDR3 region: CASTPQRRGSNEQYF. For the CDR3, the DNA is TGTGCCAGCACCCCACAAAGGAGGGGCTCCAATGAGCAGTACTTC.

This clonotype came up a few times. This chain's CDR3 is CASSGRQGPRGYGYTF. The CDR3, as DNA: TGTGCCAGCAGTGGCCGACAGGGGCCGAGGGGCTATGGCTACACCTTC. V is TRBV25-1 and J is TRBJ1-2; 8 nucleotides match TRBD1. Germline CDR1 reads MGHDK; CDR2 reads SYGVNS. V lost 4 bases to trimming and J lost 4 bases; unmatched junction nucleotides: 11. This CDR3 has 16 amino acids.

The sample holds a few counts of this clonotype. The V call is TRBV20-1, the J call TRBJ2-2, with TRBD2 matching 12 bases. Trimming removed 5 bases from V and 4 bases from J; junction bases left unmatched: 8. CDR1 and CDR2 from the germline V gene are DFQATT and SNEGSKA (reference sequence). This CDR3 is built from 16 residues. As DNA, the CDR3 is TGCAGTGCTGGGGACCGACTAGCGGGAGTCACCGGGGAGCTGTTTTTT. It is translated as CSAGDRLAGVTGELFF.

At least ten counts were recorded for this clonotype. The CDR3 is CASSLAGAEAFF. The CDR3 region has the DNA TGTGCCAGCAGCTTAGCAGGGGCTGAAGCTTTCTTT. The chain employs TRBV7-9 and TRBJ1-1; a possible D gene is TRBD1 (5 bases). The CDR3 spans 12 residues. Germline CDR1 SEHNR, CDR2 FQNEAQ (reference sequence). V was pared by 0 bases and J by 6 bases, with 5 bases between. Full variable domain (rest looked up from reference TRBV7-9 and TRBJ1-1): DTGVSQNPRHKITKRGQNVTFRCDPISEHNRLYWYRQTLGQGPEFLTYFQNEAQLEKSRLLSDRFSAERPKGSFSTLEIQRTEQGDSAMYLCASSLAGAEAFFGQGTRLTVV.

This clonotype showed up many times. The rearrangement joins TRBV4-1 to TRBJ2-2; 7 bases map to TRBD1. The germline V gene has CDR1 MGHRA and CDR2 YSYEKL. V lost 3 bases and J lost 5; bases outside the gene matches: 3. The CDR3 loop spans 14 amino acids. The CDR3, as DNA: TGCGCCAGCAGCCACACAGGGGAAACCGGGGAGCTGTTTTTT. Translation: CASSHTGETGELFF.

This clonotype was counted many times. V gene TRBV27 combines with J gene TRBJ1-5; D remains ambiguous. In germline, CDR1 is MNHEY, CDR2 SMNVEV (reference sequence). CDR3 length equals 15 residues. The ends were cut back, 1 base at V and 0 bases at J, with 7 bases in the middle. Here the CDR3 reads CASSLYAYSNQPQHF. The CDR3 bases are TGTGCCAGCAGTTTATACGCATATAGCAATCAGCCCCAGCATTTT.

This clonotype has at least ten counts. J is TRBJ2-2 and V is TRBV4-2, with D maybe TRBD2 (5 bases). V lost 6 bases and J lost 7, with 15 bases in between. The germline V gene has CDR1 LGHNA and CDR2 YNFKEQ. This CDR3 is built from 14 residues. As DNA, the CDR3 is TGTGCCAGCAGTCGACCTCAAGAGGGCGGGGAGCTGTTTTTT. It translates to CASSRPQEGGELFF.

This chain uses TRBV13 with TRBJ1-1; D is ambiguous. Germline CDR1 and CDR2: PRHDT and FYEKMQ (reference sequence). Deletions cut 0 bases from V and 7 bases from J, with 6 bases between. CDR3 length: 12 amino acids. DNA for the CDR3: TGTGCCAGCAGCTTAGGCCAGATTGAAGCTTTCTTT. This codes for CASSLGQIEAFF.